This entry lists 3 T cell receptor beta chains sequenced from one sample in a study of CD8+ T cells in alopecia areata. Sequencing relied on a cDNA template that was reverse transcribed from extracted RNA. The protocol was immunoSEQ multiplex PCR, while the TCRdb copy is restricted to in-frame clones and leaves out a portion. The sample carries 110,000 or so clones, 55% to 70% recorded once. The sequencing input was CD4+ T cells sorted from blood. The receptors come from a human donor in good health.

The V call is TRBV6-1, the J call TRBJ2-1, with 9 bases matching TRBD1. Germline assignment: CDR1 MNHNS and CDR2 SASEGT. V lost 7 bases and J lost 7; bases outside the gene matches: 11. The CDR3 sequence is 15 residues long. Written as DNA, the CDR3 is TGTGCCAGCATTAAACCGGGACAGGGTAGGAATGAGCAGTTCTTC. It specifies CASIKPGQGRNEQFF.

The chain uses TRBV5-6 and TRBJ2-1; no reliable D call. The germline gives CDR1 SGHDT, CDR2 YYEEEE. The CDR3 extends over 12 amino acids. Trimming removed 1 base at V and 9 bases at J, with 8 bases between. CDR3 in DNA: TGTGCCAGCAGCTTGAGGGCTACTGAGCAGTTCTTC. This encodes CASSLRATEQFF.

The rearrangement joins TRBV5-4 to TRBJ2-5, with TRBD2 matching 7 bases. The CDR3 runs 15 residues. Per the germline V gene, CDR1 is SGHNT and CDR2 is YYREEE (reference sequence). With 4 bases clipped from V and 5 bases from J, the junction kept 11 bases outside the gene matches. The CDR3 DNA reads TGTGCCAGCAGCCCAAACGAACCGGGGGGTGAGACCCAGTACTTC. Its protein is CASSPNEPGGETQYF. Filled out from reference TRBV5-4 and TRBJ2-5, the complete variable domain reads ETGVTQSPTHLIKTRGQQVTLRCSSQSGHNTVSWYQQALGQGPQFIFQYYREEENGRGNFPPRFSGLQFPNYSSELNVNALELDDSALYLCASSPNEPGGETQYFGPGTRLLVL.